These 14 T cell receptor beta chains were all obtained from the same sample, sequenced in a study of cytomegalovirus exposure and HLA in healthy donors. Primers for the PCR totalled 60 Vbeta and 13 Jbeta. Libraries were prepared by immunoSEQ multiplex PCR; TCRdb keeps only in-frame clonotypes and omits some of them. The repertoire holds over 65,000 clones, with approximately 79% as singletons. What was sequenced was PBMCs. The receptors originated from a human donor in good health.

This chain connects TRBV11-2 to TRBJ2-5; a possible D gene is TRBD1 (6 bases). Germline V gives CDR1 SGHAT, CDR2 FQNNGV. This CDR3 region has 18 residues. Trimming pared 4 bases from V and 5 bases from J, leaving 26 bases between. Here the CDR3 reads CASSSRGRPGEAWETQYF. Written as DNA, the CDR3 is TGTGCCAGCAGCTCTAGAGGCCGGCCAGGGGAAGCTTGGGAGACCCAGTACTTC.

This clone was counted ten times or more. V usage is TRBV6-4 and J usage is TRBJ1-1; 7 nucleotides agree with TRBD1. The V gene's germline CDR1 is MRHNA and CDR2 SNTAGT. The junction had 7 bases not matched to a gene; V was cut back by 6 bases and J by 0 bases. The CDR3 covers 15 residues. CDR3 in amino acids: CASSVQQGLNTEAFF. The CDR3 DNA follows: TGTGCCAGCAGCGTCCAACAGGGGCTGAACACTGAAGCTTTCTTT.

The rearrangement joins TRBV2 to TRBJ2-1; tentative D call: TRBD1 (6 bases). Trimming pared 6 bases from V and 0 bases from J, leaving 15 bases between. This CDR3 comprises 16 residues. CDR1 is SNHLY and CDR2 is FYNNEI in the germline V gene. The CDR3, as DNA: TGTGCCAGCAGAGCAAGGACAGCGAGCTCCTACAATGAGCAGTTCTTC. Protein product: CASRARTASSYNEQFF. The full variable domain, completed using reference TRBV2 and TRBJ2-1, is EPEVTQTPSHQVTQMGQEVILRCVPISNHLYFYWYRQILGQKVEFLVSFYNNEISEKSEIFDDQFSVERPDGSNFTLKIRSTKLEDSAMYFCASRARTASSYNEQFFGPGTRLTVL.

The chain links TRBV9 to TRBJ2-5; a weak D match, TRBD2 (6 bases). The CDR3 runs 13 residues. V dropped 0 bases and J dropped 3 bases, with 6 bases sitting between them. The germline gives CDR1 SGDLS, CDR2 YYNGEE. The CDR3 loop reads CASSVAGEETQYF. DNA of the CDR3: TGTGCCAGCAGCGTAGCGGGGGAAGAGACCCAGTACTTC.

The rearrangement uses TRBV7-9 and TRBJ1-3, with TRBD1 identical over 9 bases. The V gene end was trimmed by 5 bases and the J gene end by 2 bases; junction bases not matched to a gene: 4. This CDR3 has 15 residues. Germline V gives CDR1 SEHNR, CDR2 FQNEAQ (reference sequence). Here the CDR3 reads CASSGDRETGNTIYF. CDR3 bases: TGTGCCAGCAGCGGGGACAGGGAAACTGGAAACACCATATATTTT.

The chain links TRBV7-7 to TRBJ2-7, with TRBD1 matching over 9 bases. From germline, CDR1 is SSHAT and CDR2 FNYEAQ (reference sequence). The CDR3 extends over 20 amino acids. J gave up 6 bases and V 5 bases, and 26 bases lay outside the gene matches. CDR3 nucleotide sequence: TGTGCCAGCAGCGTTGCCGGGGGAGCTAGAACAGGGGGCGTTTATGGCGAGCAGTACTTC. Protein product: CASSVAGGARTGGVYGEQYF.

This chain links TRBV10-2 with TRBJ2-5; 8 bases match TRBD2. CDR3 length: 12 residues. The junction had 3 bases not matched to a gene; V was cut back by 7 bases and J by 5 bases. Looked up from germline, CDR1 is WSHSY and CDR2 is SAAADI. In DNA form, the CDR3 reads TGCGCCAGCAACGGGGGGGAGGAGACCCAGTACTTC. Translated: CASNGGEETQYF.

This chain connects TRBV19 to TRBJ2-3; no clear D gene. Germline CDR1 LNHDA, CDR2 SQIVND (reference sequence). The CDR3 totals 13 residues. V lost 10 bases and J 5 bases, leaving 16 bases between the germline ends. The CDR3: CATPSGSLDTQYF. CDR3 DNA sequence: TGTGCCACTCCCTCCGGGTCGTTAGATACGCAGTATTTT. Supplemented by reference TRBV19 and TRBJ2-3, the full variable domain reads DGGITQSPKYLFRKEGQNVTLSCEQNLNHDAMYWYRQDPGQGLRLIYYSQIVNDFQKGDIAEGYSVSREKKESFPLTVTSAQKNPTAFYLCATPSGSLDTQYFGPGTRLTVL.

The V gene is TRBV7-8, the J gene TRBJ1-2; TRBD1 is a possible D gene (6 bases). Germline values: CDR1 SGHVS, CDR2 FQNEAQ. The CDR3 runs 13 residues. V was trimmed by 2 bases and J by 6 bases, leaving 10 bases between them. In DNA, the CDR3 is TGTGCCAGCAGCTTATCAGGGGCCGATGGCTACACCTTC. Its protein is CASSLSGADGYTF.

This clone was seen at least ten times. The gene calls are TRBV9 and TRBJ1-6; 7 bases map to TRBD1. The germline V gene has CDR1 SGDLS and CDR2 YYNGEE. V was clipped by 3 bases and J by 6 bases; unmatched bases: 6. This CDR3 has 15 amino acids. CDR3 bases: TGTGCCAGCAGCGCCGCCGGGACAGTTAATTCACCCCTCCACTTT. The encoded protein is CASSAAGTVNSPLHF.

This chain uses TRBV5-1 with TRBJ2-1; 10 nucleotides agree with TRBD1. Trimming took 0 bases from V and 8 from J; bases not matched to a gene: 5. Germline V gene data show CDR1 as SGHRS and CDR2 as YFSETQ. This CDR3 has 15 amino acids. The CDR3 here is CASSLEGQGFDEQFF. CDR3 DNA: TGCGCCAGCAGCTTGGAGGGACAGGGGTTTGATGAGCAGTTCTTC.

The genes are TRBV6-5 and TRBJ2-2; the match to TRBD1 covers 8 bases. The CDR3 has 14 amino acids. Germline lookup yields CDR1 MNHEY and CDR2 SVGAGI. J was trimmed by 0 bases and V by 10 bases; bases with no gene match: 4. Here the CDR3 DNA reads TGTGCCACCACGGACAGGGCGAACACCGGGGAGCTGTTTTTT. Translated: CATTDRANTGELFF.

CDR3 sequence: CASSLAKRAGRSDYGYTF. The CDR3, as DNA: TGCGCCAGCAGCTTGGCCAAAAGGGCCGGGAGGTCCGATTATGGCTACACCTTC. The chain has TRBV5-1 and TRBJ1-2; the D is unclear. Germline V lookup: CDR1 SGHRS, CDR2 YFSETQ. V was shortened by 0 bases and J by 5 bases, with 23 bases between the two germline ends. The CDR3 runs 18 residues.

V and J are TRBV18 and TRBJ1-2; TRBD1 might be the D (6 bases). Germline-derived CDR1 and CDR2 are KGHSH and LQKENI. This CDR3 comprises 14 residues. With 5 bases removed from V and 6 bases from J, the gap between germline ends came to 16 bases. The CDR3 DNA reads as TGTGCCAGCTCAACGTACAGGGAGGGTGATGGCTACACCTTC. This gives the protein CASSTYREGDGYTF.